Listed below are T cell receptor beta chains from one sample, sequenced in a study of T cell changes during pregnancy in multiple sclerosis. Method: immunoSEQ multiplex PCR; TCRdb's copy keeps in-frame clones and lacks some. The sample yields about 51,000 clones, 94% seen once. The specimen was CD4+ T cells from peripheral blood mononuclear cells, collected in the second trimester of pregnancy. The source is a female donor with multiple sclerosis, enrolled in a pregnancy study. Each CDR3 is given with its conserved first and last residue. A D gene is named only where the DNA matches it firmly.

CDR3 protein: CASTLTGQGGATQYF; D gene: TRBD1; V gene: TRBV19
CDR3 protein: CSAKTGPTEAFF; D gene: TRBD1; V gene: TRBV29-1
CDR3 protein: CASGITAGTSGEQFF; D gene: TRBD2; V gene: TRBV9
CDR3 protein: CASSRGGQNTEAFF; D gene: -; V gene: TRBV11-3
CDR3 protein: CASSSVTGTEAFF; D gene: -; V gene: TRBV5-6
CDR3 protein: CASSLYPRGGPEQYF; D gene: TRBD2; V gene: TRBV27
CDR3 protein: CASSLLLDSLNTGELFF; D gene: -; V gene: TRBV5-4
CDR3 protein: CAISEGGGTGNTIYF; D gene: -; V gene: TRBV10-3
CDR3 protein: CASSPTLQGKAFF; D gene: -; V gene: TRBV6-5
CDR3 protein: CASSHGQGRRDTQYF; D gene: TRBD1; V gene: TRBV6-6
CDR3 protein: CASSATGAGNTIYF; D gene: TRBD1; V gene: TRBV25-1
CDR3 protein: CASSPLAGGGFGQTQYF; D gene: TRBD2; V gene: TRBV19
CDR3 protein: CATSTGTPPNQPQHF; D gene: -; V gene: TRBV15
CDR3 protein: CASRRPGQGGYTEAFF; D gene: TRBD1; V gene: TRBV19
CDR3 protein: CASSPRLTPYEAFF; D gene: -; V gene: TRBV18
CDR3 protein: CASSPRVMNEQFF; D gene: -; V gene: TRBV7-2
CDR3 protein: CASTALGRDGYTF; D gene: -; V gene: TRBV6-1
CDR3 protein: CASSLKTSGGAYNEQFF; D gene: TRBD2; V gene: TRBV7-6
CDR3 protein: CASSLGLRTYEQYF; D gene: -; V gene: TRBV5-6
CDR3 protein: CAISETPGQVSTNTEAFF; D gene: TRBD1; V gene: TRBV10-3